These 9 T cell receptor beta chains share one sample of origin, sequenced in a study of T-cell memory formation after mild COVID-19. TCRdb passed the 5' RACE reads through MiXCR, listing each CDR3 protein once. The repertoire consists of around 130,000 distinct CDR3 sequences, with about 6.5% occurring once and the leading ten covering over 2%. The sample consisted of PBMCs or a T cell subset sorted from them (not recorded which). The receptors were sampled from an adult woman who had mild COVID-19 (a few samples of this study predate the infection). Cell type and time point are not known.

In its sample, this clonotype was seen a few times. The chain couples TRBV4-2 to TRBJ2-7; 8 bases match TRBD1. The trim removed 0 bases at V and 0 bases at J, leaving 10 bases unmatched. This CDR3 is built from 18 residues. Germline CDR1 and CDR2: LGHNA and YNFKEQ. The CDR3 DNA sequence: TGTGCCAGCAGCCAAGAAATGGGGACAGGCGCTAGCTCCTACGAGCAGTACTTC. Protein sequence: CASSQEMGTGASSYEQYF.

This clonotype was counted ten times or more. CDR3 bases: TGTGCCAGCAGTTTCGGCACAGATACGCAGTATTTT. Encoded protein: CASSFGTDTQYF. The gene calls are TRBV12-3 or TRBV12-4 and TRBJ2-3, with D unclear. Trimming took 3 bases from V and 1 from J, leaving 2 bases between them. CDR3 length equals 12 residues.

The table lists this clonotype with many counts. The J gene is TRBJ1-1, the V gene TRBV5-1; D remains ambiguous. This CDR3 contains 13 residues. The germline V gene encodes CDR1 SGHRS and CDR2 YFSETQ. Trimming stripped 4 bases from V and 2 bases from J, with 9 bases between. CDR3 coding DNA: TGCGCCAGCAGCCCCAGGCCAAACACTGAAGCTTTCTTT. This translates into CASSPRPNTEAFF. The entire variable domain, with the rest obtained from reference TRBV5-1 and TRBJ1-1, is as follows: KAGVTQTPRYLIKTRGQQVTLSCSPISGHRSVSWYQQTPGQGLQFLFEYFSETQRNKGNFPGRFSGRQFSNSRSEMNVSTLELGDSALYLCASSPRPNTEAFFGQGTRLTVV.

There are a few counts of this clonotype. The rearrangement links TRBV19 to TRBJ2-7; perhaps TRBD1 as D (5 bases). Looked up from germline, CDR1 is LNHDA and CDR2 is SQIVND (reference sequence). V was pared by 0 bases and J by 2 bases, with 11 bases between. This CDR3 region has 15 residues. Here the CDR3 reads CASSIDLTDPYEQYF. Written as DNA, the CDR3 is TGTGCCAGTAGTATAGATCTGACAGACCCCTACGAGCAGTACTTC. Full variable domain (outside the CDR3, taken from reference TRBV19 and TRBJ2-7): DGGITQSPKYLFRKEGQNVTLSCEQNLNHDAMYWYRQDPGQGLRLIYYSQIVNDFQKGDIAEGYSVSREKKESFPLTVTSAQKNPTAFYLCASSIDLTDPYEQYFGPGTRLTVT.

This clonotype was found a few times. The chain has TRBV15 and TRBJ1-2; tentatively, D is TRBD1 (6 bases). This CDR3 is 15 amino acids long. Trimming took 0 bases from V and 6 from J, leaving 14 bases between them. Looked up from germline, CDR1 is LNHNV and CDR2 is YYDKDF (reference sequence). The CDR3 DNA sequence: TGTGCCACCAGCAGAGATGGGGGCAGGGCAAATGGCTACACCTTC. Its translation: CATSRDGGRANGYTF.

The rearrangement links TRBV5-1 to TRBJ2-7, with 9 positions matching TRBD1. V gave up 4 bases and J gave up 3 bases; unmatched junction bases: 11. The CDR3 runs 16 residues. Per the germline V gene, CDR1 is SGHRS and CDR2 is YFSETQ. CDR3 bases: TGCGCCAGCAGCATAAAACAGGGGGCTGAGGGCTACGAGCAGTACTTC. Encoded protein: CASSIKQGAEGYEQYF.

This clonotype was observed a handful of times. The CDR3 protein is CSARTLAGLSSYNEQFF. The CDR3, as DNA: TGCAGTGCTAGAACACTAGCGGGCCTCAGCTCCTACAATGAGCAGTTCTTC. The chain is built from TRBV20-1 and TRBJ2-1, with TRBD2 matching 9 bases. CDR1 is DFQATT and CDR2 is SNEGSKA in the germline V gene (reference sequence). The CDR3 is made up of 17 amino acids. Trimming cost V 2 bases and J 0 bases; bases outside gene matches: 8.

A word on this clonotype: This clone may be a read error of a much larger clone one base away. The rearrangement uses TRBV3-1 and TRBJ1-1, with D unclear. Germline lookup yields CDR1 LGHDT and CDR2 YNNKEL (reference sequence). V was clipped by 7 bases and J by 4 bases, with 10 bases between them. The CDR3 runs 12 residues. The CDR3 sequence is CASIASGTEAFF. The CDR3 DNA reads TGTGCCAGCATCGCGTCTGGCACTGAAGCTTTCTTT.

This clonotype was counted at least ten times. V is TRBV11-2 and J is TRBJ1-2; D is unresolved. Deletions cut 0 bases from V and 4 bases from J, with 6 bases between. Germline CDR1 is SGHAT and CDR2 is FQNNGV. The CDR3 spans 13 residues. As DNA, the CDR3 is TGTGCCAGCAGCTTAGATTGGGGCTATGGCTACACCTTC. Translating it yields CASSLDWGYGYTF. Looking up the rest from reference TRBV11-2 and TRBJ1-2 gives the full variable domain: EAGVAQSPRYKIIEKRQSVAFWCNPISGHATLYWYQQILGQGPKLLIQFQNNGVVDDSQLPKDRFSAERLKGVDSTLKIQPAKLEDSAVYLCASSLDWGYGYTFGSGTRLTVV.